This TCR beta chain was sequenced during a study of neoadjuvant anti-PD-1 for oral cavity cancer. In the study overall: Before surgery, most patients got three to four biweekly 3 mg/kg nivolumab doses. Patients without progression received a fourth nivolumab dose around day 43, then surgical resection on days 50-56.

Sample time point: after neoadjuvant nivolumab, at surgical resection. Cohort: HPV-negative, locally advanced oral cavity squamous cell carcinoma patients. The method was immunoSEQ multiplex PCR; TCRdb's version includes in-frame clones alone and lacks a portion of them. Of about 14,000 clones listed, about two thirds are singletons. For this clone: Its target is unknown.

Study-wide findings and caveats: Pretreatment Treg/Th17 ratio correlated inversely with post-treatment tumor clonality.

The sample consisted of PBMCs, taken after nivolumab (anti-PD-1) treatment. This receptor was obtained from a person aged 35-79 years with oral cavity squamous cell carcinoma.

The CDR3 reads CASSLWTGGEETQYF. The CDR3, as DNA: TGTGCCAGCAGCTTATGGACAGGGGGTGAGGAGACCCAGTACTTC. This chain connects TRBV7-6 to TRBJ2-5; 10 bases line up with TRBD1. The CDR3 loop spans 15 amino acids. Germline values: CDR1 SGHVS, CDR2 FNYEAQ. J gave up 5 bases and V 2 bases, and 5 bases lay outside the gene matches.